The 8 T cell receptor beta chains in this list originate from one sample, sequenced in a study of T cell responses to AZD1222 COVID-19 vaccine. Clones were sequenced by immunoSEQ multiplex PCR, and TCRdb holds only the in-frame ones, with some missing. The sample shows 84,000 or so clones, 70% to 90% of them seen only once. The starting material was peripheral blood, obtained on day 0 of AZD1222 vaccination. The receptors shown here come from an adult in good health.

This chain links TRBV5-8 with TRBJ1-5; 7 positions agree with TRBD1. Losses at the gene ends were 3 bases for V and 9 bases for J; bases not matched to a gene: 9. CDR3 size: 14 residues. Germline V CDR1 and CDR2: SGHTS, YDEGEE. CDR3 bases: TGTGCCAGCAGCTCGACAGGGAGGATTGCGCCCCAGCATTTT. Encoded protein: CASSSTGRIAPQHF.

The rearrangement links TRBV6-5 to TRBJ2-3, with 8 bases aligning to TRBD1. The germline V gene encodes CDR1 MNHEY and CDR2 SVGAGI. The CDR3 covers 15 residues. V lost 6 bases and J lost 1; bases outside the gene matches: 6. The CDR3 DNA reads TGTGCCAGCAGCGCTAAGACAGGGGGCACAGATACGCAGTATTTT. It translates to CASSAKTGGTDTQYF.

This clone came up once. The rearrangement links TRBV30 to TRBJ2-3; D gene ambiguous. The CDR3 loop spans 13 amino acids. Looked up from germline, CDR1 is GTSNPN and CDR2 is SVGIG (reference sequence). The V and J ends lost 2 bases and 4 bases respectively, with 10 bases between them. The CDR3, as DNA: TGTGCCTGGAGTCTAGAGGTTGCAGATACGCAGTATTTT. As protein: CAWSLEVADTQYF. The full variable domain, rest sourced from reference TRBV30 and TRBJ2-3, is SQTIHQWPATLVQPVGSPLSLECTVEGTSNPNLYWYRQAAGRGLQLLFYSVGIGQISSEVPQNLSASRPQDRQFILSSKKLLLSDSGFYLCAWSLEVADTQYFGPGTRLTVL.

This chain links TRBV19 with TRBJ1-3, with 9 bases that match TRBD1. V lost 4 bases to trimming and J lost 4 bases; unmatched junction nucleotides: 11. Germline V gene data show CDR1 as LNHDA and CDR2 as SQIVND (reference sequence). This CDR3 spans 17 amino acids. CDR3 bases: TGTGCCAGTAGTAGATCGCCGGGACAGGGAACCGGAAACACCATATATTTT. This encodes CASSRSPGQGTGNTIYF.

The CDR3 loop is CASSLRRNHNSPLHF. The CDR3 DNA sequence: TGTGCCAGCAGCTTGCGGCGGAATCATAATTCACCCCTCCACTTT. The V and J genes are TRBV5-4 and TRBJ1-6, with D hard to call. The V and J ends lost 1 base and 5 bases respectively, with 10 bases between them. CDR3 size: 15 residues. Per germline, CDR1 SGHNT and CDR2 YYREEE (reference sequence).

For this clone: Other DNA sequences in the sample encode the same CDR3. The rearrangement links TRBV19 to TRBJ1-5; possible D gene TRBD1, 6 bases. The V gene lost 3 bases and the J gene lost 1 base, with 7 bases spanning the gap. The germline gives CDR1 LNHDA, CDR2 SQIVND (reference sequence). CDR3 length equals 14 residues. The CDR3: CASSIQGSNQPQHF. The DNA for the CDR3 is TGTGCCAGTAGTATCCAGGGGAGCAATCAGCCCCAGCATTTT.

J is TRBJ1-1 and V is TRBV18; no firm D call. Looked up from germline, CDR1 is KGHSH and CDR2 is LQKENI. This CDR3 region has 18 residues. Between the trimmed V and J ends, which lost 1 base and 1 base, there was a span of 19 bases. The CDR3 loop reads CASSPRGTQGSPNTEAFF. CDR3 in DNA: TGTGCCAGCTCACCACGGGGAACCCAAGGGTCCCCGAACACTGAAGCTTTCTTT.

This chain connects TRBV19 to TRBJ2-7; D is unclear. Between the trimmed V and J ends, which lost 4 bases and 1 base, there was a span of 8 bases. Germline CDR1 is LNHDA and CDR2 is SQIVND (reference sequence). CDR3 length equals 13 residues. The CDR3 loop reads CASSRGGSYEQYF. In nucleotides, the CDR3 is TGTGCCAGTAGTAGAGGCGGATCCTACGAGCAGTACTTC.